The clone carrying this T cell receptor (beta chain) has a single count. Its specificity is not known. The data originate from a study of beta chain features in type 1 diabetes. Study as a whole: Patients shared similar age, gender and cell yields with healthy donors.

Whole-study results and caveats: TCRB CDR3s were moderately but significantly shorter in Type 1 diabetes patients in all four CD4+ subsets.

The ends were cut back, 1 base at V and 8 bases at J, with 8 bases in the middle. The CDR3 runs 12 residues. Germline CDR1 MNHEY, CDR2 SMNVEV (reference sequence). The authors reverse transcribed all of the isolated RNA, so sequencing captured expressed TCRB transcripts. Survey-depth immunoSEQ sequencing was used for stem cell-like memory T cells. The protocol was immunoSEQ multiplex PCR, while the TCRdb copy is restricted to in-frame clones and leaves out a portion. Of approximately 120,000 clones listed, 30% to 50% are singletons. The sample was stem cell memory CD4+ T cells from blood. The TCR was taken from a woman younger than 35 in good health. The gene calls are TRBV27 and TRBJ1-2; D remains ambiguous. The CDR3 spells CASSLWGEGYTF. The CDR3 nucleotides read TGTGCCAGCAGTTTATGGGGAGAAGGCTACACCTTC.